This is a list of T cell receptor beta chains from one sample in a study of identical twins. One entry per CDR3 protein, called by TCRdb with MiXCR from the 5' RACE reads. The table records 260,000 or so distinct CDR3 sequences, approximately 6.8% of them present only once. The same specimen was also included in a second study, on yellow fever vaccine responses in identical twins.

Source material: CD8+ T cells sorted from blood. Receptors were obtained from a woman younger than 35 in good health. Both conserved end residues are part of each CDR3. D genes are given only for firm matches. Some rows have no size entry. The others give once, few or many, or a class for an expanded clone.

v_call: TRBV29-1
j_call: TRBJ2-1
d_call: TRBD2
clone_size: many
cdr3_aa: CSVEGGSSYNEQFF
cdr3_nt: TGCAGCGTTGAAGGCGGGAGCTCCTACAATGAGCAGTTCTTC

v_call: TRBV11-3
j_call: TRBJ2-2
d_call: .
clone_size: .
cdr3_aa: CASSEPGATTGELFF
cdr3_nt: TGTGCCAGCAGCGAACCGGGAGCGACCACCGGGGAGCTGTTTTTT

v_call: TRBV9
j_call: TRBJ1-2
d_call: .
clone_size: few
cdr3_aa: CASSRDGYTF
cdr3_nt: TGTGCCAGCAGCCGGGATGGCTACACCTTC

v_call: TRBV12-3/TRBV12-4
j_call: TRBJ1-4
d_call: .
clone_size: .
cdr3_aa: CASSLGGVDEKLFF
cdr3_nt: TGTGCCAGCAGTTTAGGGGGTGTAGATGAAAAACTGTTTTTT

v_call: TRBV27
j_call: TRBJ2-3
d_call: .
clone_size: many
cdr3_aa: CASSLGGFAQYF
cdr3_nt: TGTGCCAGCAGTTTAGGGGGTTTCGCGCAGTATTTT

v_call: TRBV20-1
j_call: TRBJ1-1
d_call: .
clone_size: few
cdr3_aa: CSARSPRGGASEAFF
cdr3_nt: TGCAGTGCTAGGTCGCCCCGGGGTGGGGCCTCTGAAGCTTTCTTT

v_call: TRBV25-1
j_call: TRBJ2-3
d_call: .
clone_size: few
cdr3_aa: CASSPEGTDTQYF
cdr3_nt: TGTGCCAGCAGTCCGGAAGGGACAGATACGCAGTATTTT

v_call: TRBV28
j_call: TRBJ2-5
d_call: .
clone_size: few
cdr3_aa: CASSLFLRGQETQYF
cdr3_nt: TGTGCCAGCAGTTTGTTTCTTAGGGGTCAAGAGACCCAGTACTTC

v_call: TRBV6-1
j_call: TRBJ1-1
d_call: TRBD1
clone_size: many
cdr3_aa: CASSGTGGQAEAFF
cdr3_nt: TGTGCCAGCAGTGGGACAGGGGGCCAAGCTGAAGCTTTCTTT

v_call: TRBV29-1
j_call: TRBJ1-1
d_call: .
clone_size: many
cdr3_aa: CSVAPGNTEAFF
cdr3_nt: TGCAGCGTTGCCCCGGGAAACACTGAAGCTTTCTTT

v_call: TRBV2
j_call: TRBJ2-2
d_call: .
clone_size: many
cdr3_aa: CASRGTPGTGELFF
cdr3_nt: TGTGCCAGCAGAGGGACCCCGGGCACCGGGGAGCTGTTTTTT

v_call: TRBV6-2/TRBV6-3
j_call: TRBJ2-2
d_call: .
clone_size: many
cdr3_aa: CANSLSRANTGELFF
cdr3_nt: TGTGCCAACAGTCTCTCCAGAGCCAACACCGGGGAGCTGTTTTTT

v_call: TRBV12-5
j_call: TRBJ2-5
d_call: .
clone_size: many
cdr3_aa: CASGEGETQYF
cdr3_nt: TGTGCTAGTGGTGAAGGGGAGACCCAGTACTTC

v_call: TRBV7-9
j_call: TRBJ1-5
d_call: .
clone_size: .
cdr3_aa: CASSLVGTGNQPQHF
cdr3_nt: TGTGCCAGCAGCTTAGTCGGGACTGGCAATCAGCCCCAGCATTTT

v_call: TRBV20-1
j_call: TRBJ2-5
d_call: TRBD2
clone_size: few
cdr3_aa: CSARPGLAGPETQYF
cdr3_nt: TGCAGTGCTAGACCGGGACTAGCGGGACCTGAGACCCAGTACTTC

v_call: TRBV20-1
j_call: TRBJ1-2
d_call: .
clone_size: .
cdr3_aa: CSARETEINYGYTF
cdr3_nt: TGCAGTGCTAGAGAAACAGAGATTAACTATGGCTACACCTTC

v_call: TRBV6-4
j_call: TRBJ2-3
d_call: TRBD2
clone_size: .
cdr3_aa: CASSRLAGGLDTQYF
cdr3_nt: TGTGCCAGCAGTCGTCTAGCGGGAGGGCTGGATACGCAGTATTTT

v_call: TRBV28
j_call: TRBJ2-1
d_call: TRBD2
clone_size: few
cdr3_aa: CASSFGLAGVNEQFF
cdr3_nt: TGTGCCAGCAGTTTTGGTCTAGCGGGAGTCAATGAGCAGTTCTTC

v_call: TRBV15
j_call: TRBJ2-7
d_call: .
clone_size: few
cdr3_aa: CATSISGGDSSYEQYF
cdr3_nt: TGTGCCACCAGCATCTCGGGGGGGGACAGCTCCTACGAGCAGTACTTC

v_call: TRBV12-3/TRBV12-4
j_call: TRBJ2-1
d_call: .
clone_size: few
cdr3_aa: CASSQGGPEQFF
cdr3_nt: TGTGCCAGCAGCCAGGGGGGACCAGAGCAGTTCTTC

v_call: TRBV7-8
j_call: TRBJ1-1
d_call: .
clone_size: .
cdr3_aa: CASSPGPRDEAFF
cdr3_nt: TGTGCCAGCAGCCCAGGCCCTCGTGATGAAGCTTTCTTT

v_call: TRBV12-3/TRBV12-4
j_call: TRBJ2-3
d_call: TRBD2
clone_size: many
cdr3_aa: CASSFLAGDEDTQYF
cdr3_nt: TGTGCCAGCAGTTTCCTAGCGGGAGATGAAGATACGCAGTATTTT

v_call: TRBV7-9
j_call: TRBJ1-1
d_call: .
clone_size: few
cdr3_aa: CASSLDWGPNTEAFF
cdr3_nt: TGTGCCAGCAGCTTAGATTGGGGCCCGAACACTGAAGCTTTCTTT

v_call: TRBV5-1
j_call: TRBJ2-1
d_call: .
clone_size: few
cdr3_aa: CASSPIWTEYNEQFF
cdr3_nt: TGCGCCAGCAGCCCAATCTGGACAGAGTACAATGAGCAGTTCTTC